This T cell receptor (beta chain) was identified during a study of T cell repertoires in cytomegalovirus infection. In the study overall: In public TCR beta signatures, there were indications of both CMV infection and matching HLA type.

Of note for this clonotype: Antigen: not known.

Germline V lookup: CDR1 MNHEY, CDR2 SVGAGI. The CDR3 covers 14 residues. The V end lost 8 bases, the J end lost 0 bases, and 11 bases lay between the germline ends. One entry per CDR3 protein, called by TCRdb with MiXCR from the reads. The repertoire holds roughly 120,000 distinct CDR3 sequences, with over 25% as singletons. This chain uses TRBV6-5 with TRBJ1-3; D is ambiguous. This receptor was obtained from a human donor in good health (CMV status not recorded). Some clones in this sample may be carry-over from other donors' samples. The sample in question was CD8+ T cells from cultured PBMCs, obtained from culture after CMV antigen stimulation. DNA of the CDR3: TGTGCCAGCTATAGTTTGGGCTCTGGAAACACCATATATTTT. Its protein is CASYSLGSGNTIYF.